A single TCR beta chain is shown here with its context. Source study methods: Reference gene primer amplification in the assay estimated nucleated cell counts. Here immunoSEQ multiplex PCR was the method, and the copy in TCRdb shows in-frame clones only, minus some. D and trimming were read from the DNA, whereas the V and J calls and clone size are those reported in that table. In the table there are 200,000 to 300,000 clones, approximately 82% of which are singletons. These data are taken from a study of blood T cell repertoires in COVID-19. Across the study: Specimens from acute and convalescent COVID-19 originated in the United States, Italy and Spain. Nucleic acid was either cDNA or gDNA, and it came from T cells, B-cell-depleted T cells, or PBMCs.

Germline V gene lookup returns CDR1 SGHNT and CDR2 YYREEE (reference sequence). The V and J ends lost 3 bases and 4 bases, in that order; junction bases with no gene match: 7. CDR3 length equals 15 residues. The sample taken for sequencing was peripheral blood. This TCR was sampled from a woman older than 75 with acute or convalescent COVID-19. The J gene is TRBJ2-3, the V gene TRBV5-4; 8 nucleotides align to TRBD2. CDR3 in DNA: TGTGCCAGCAGCTCAAAAAGCGGGAGCCCAGATACGCAGTATTTT. It translates to CASSSKSGSPDTQYF.